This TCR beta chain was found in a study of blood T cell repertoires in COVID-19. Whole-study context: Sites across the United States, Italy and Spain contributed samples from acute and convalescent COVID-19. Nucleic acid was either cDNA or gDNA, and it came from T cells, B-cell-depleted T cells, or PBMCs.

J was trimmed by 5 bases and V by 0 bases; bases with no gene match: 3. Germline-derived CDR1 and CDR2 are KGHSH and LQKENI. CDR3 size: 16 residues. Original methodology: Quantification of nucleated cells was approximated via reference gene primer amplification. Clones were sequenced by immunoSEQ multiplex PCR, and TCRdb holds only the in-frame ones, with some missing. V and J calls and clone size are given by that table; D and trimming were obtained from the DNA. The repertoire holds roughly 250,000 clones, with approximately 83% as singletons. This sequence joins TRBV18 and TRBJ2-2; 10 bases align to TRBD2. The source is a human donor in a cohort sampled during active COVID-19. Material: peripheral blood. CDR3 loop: CASSPPLAGETGELFF. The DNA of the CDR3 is TGTGCCAGCTCACCACCCCTAGCGGGAGAGACCGGGGAGCTGTTTTTT.